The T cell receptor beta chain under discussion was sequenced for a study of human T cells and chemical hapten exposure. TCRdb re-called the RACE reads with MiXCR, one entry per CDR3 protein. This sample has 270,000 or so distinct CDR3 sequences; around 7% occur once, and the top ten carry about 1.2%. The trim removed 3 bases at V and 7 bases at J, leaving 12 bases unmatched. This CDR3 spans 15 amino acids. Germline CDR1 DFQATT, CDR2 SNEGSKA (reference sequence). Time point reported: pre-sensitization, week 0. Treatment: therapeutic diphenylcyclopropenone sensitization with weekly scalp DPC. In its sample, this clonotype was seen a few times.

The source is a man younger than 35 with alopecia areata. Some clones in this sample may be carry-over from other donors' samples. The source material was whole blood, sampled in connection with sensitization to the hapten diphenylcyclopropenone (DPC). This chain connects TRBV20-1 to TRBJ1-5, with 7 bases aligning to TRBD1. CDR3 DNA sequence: TGCAGTGCTAGGGACCTGAGGGGGCAGGGGCAGCCCCAGCATTTT. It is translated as CSARDLRGQGQPQHF.